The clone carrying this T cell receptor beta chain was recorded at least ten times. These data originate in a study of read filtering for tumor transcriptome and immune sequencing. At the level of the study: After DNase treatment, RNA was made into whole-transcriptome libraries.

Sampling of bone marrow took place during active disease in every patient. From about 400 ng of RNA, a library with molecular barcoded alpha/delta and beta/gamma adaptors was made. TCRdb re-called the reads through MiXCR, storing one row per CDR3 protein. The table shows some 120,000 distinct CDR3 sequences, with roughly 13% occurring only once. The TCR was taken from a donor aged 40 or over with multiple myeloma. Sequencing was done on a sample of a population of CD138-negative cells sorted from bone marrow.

CDR3 sequence (DNA): TGTGCCATCAGAGGGCTAGAAGAGACCCAGTACTTC. This encodes CAIRGLEETQYF. The chain links TRBV10-3 to TRBJ2-5; no clear D. Deletions cut 6 bases from V and 3 bases from J, with 8 bases between. Germline CDR1 is ENHRY and CDR2 is SYGVKD. The CDR3 is made up of 12 amino acids.